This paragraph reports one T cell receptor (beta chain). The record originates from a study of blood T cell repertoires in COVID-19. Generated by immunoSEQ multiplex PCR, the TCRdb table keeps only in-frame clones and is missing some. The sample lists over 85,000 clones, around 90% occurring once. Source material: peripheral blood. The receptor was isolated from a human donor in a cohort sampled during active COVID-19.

In DNA, the CDR3 is TGTGCCAGCAGTTTGAGCGGGGGTTACAATGAGCAGTTCTTC. It specifies CASSLSGGYNEQFF. The V gene is TRBV28, the J gene TRBJ2-1; 8 positions match TRBD2. With V trimmed by 3 bases and J by 4 bases, 2 bases remained unmatched. CDR1 and CDR2 (germline): MDHEN, SYDVKM. This CDR3 region has 14 residues.